The source of this T cell receptor beta chain is a study of blood T cell repertoires in COVID-19. The study recruited people aged roughly 18 to 100 years across about 25 US areas. Each participant's cohort was designated according to participant-reported clinical history. Sequencing was performed with immunoSEQ multiplex PCR; in TCRdb, only in-frame clones are kept and a portion is missing. This table holds 200,000 to 250,000 clones, around 87% found once. Losses at the gene ends were 4 bases for V and 1 base for J; bases not matched to a gene: 3. Germline lookup yields CDR1 SGHDT and CDR2 YYEEEE. The CDR3 is 16 residues long.

The receptor was isolated from a man under 40 in a cohort exposed to, infected with or recovered from COVID-19 (not recorded which). The genes are TRBV5-6 and TRBJ2-2; the match to TRBD2 covers 11 bases. The material sequenced was PBMCs or T cells enriched from blood (not recorded which). The CDR3: CASSILAGVNTGELFF. The CDR3 nucleotides read TGTGCCAGCAGCATACTAGCGGGAGTGAACACCGGGGAGCTGTTTTTT.